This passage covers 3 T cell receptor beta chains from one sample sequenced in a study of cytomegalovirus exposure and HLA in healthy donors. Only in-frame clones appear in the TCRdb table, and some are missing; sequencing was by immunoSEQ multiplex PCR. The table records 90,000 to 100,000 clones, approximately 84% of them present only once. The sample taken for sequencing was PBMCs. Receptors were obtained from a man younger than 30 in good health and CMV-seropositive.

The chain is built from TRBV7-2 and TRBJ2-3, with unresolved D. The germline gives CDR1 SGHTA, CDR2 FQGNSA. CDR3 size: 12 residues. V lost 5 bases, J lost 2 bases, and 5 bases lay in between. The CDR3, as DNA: TGTGCCAGCAGCATATACACAGATACGCAGTATTTT. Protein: CASSIYTDTQYF.

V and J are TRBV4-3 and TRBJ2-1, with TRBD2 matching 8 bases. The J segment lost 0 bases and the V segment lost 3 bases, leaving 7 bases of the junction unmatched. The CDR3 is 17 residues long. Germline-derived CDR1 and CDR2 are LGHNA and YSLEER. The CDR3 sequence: CASSHRAGGNSYNEQFF. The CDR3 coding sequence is TGCGCCAGCAGCCACCGTGCGGGGGGAAACTCCTACAATGAGCAGTTCTTC.

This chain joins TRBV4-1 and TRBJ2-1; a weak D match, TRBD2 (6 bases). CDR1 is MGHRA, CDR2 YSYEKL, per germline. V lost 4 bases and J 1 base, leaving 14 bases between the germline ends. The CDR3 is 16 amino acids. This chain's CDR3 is CASSPLTGESYNEQFF. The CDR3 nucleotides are TGCGCCAGCAGCCCTCTTACGGGAGAGTCCTACAATGAGCAGTTCTTC.